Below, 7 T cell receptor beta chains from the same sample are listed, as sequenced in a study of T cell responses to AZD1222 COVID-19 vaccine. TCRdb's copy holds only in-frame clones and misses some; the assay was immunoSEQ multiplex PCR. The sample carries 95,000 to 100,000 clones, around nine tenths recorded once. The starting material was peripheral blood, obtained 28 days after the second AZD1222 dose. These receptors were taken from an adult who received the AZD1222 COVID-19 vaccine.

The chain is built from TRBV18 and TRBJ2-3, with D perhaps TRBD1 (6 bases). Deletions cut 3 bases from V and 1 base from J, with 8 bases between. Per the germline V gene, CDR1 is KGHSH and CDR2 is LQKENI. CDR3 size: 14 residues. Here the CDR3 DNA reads TGTGCCAGCTCACCCAGGGGACGCACAGATACGCAGTATTTT. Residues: CASSPRGRTDTQYF.

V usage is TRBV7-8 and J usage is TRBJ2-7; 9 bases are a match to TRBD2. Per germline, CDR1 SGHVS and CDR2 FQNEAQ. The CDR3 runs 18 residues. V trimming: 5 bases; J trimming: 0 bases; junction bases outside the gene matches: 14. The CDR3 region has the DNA TGTGCCAGCAGCCGTGGGTCTAGCGGGGAGCAGAACTCCTACGAGCAGTACTTC. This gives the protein CASSRGSSGEQNSYEQYF. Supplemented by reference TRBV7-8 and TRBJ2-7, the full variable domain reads GAGVSQSPRYKVAKRGQDVALRCDPISGHVSLFWYQQALGQGPEFLTYFQNEAQLDKSGLPSDRFFAERPEGSVSTLKIQRTQQEDSAVYLCASSRGSSGEQNSYEQYFGPGTRLTVT.

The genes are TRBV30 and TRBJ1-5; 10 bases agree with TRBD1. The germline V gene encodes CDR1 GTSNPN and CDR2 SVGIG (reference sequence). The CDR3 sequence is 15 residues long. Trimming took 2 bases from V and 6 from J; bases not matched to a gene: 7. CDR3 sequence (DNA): TGTGCCTGGAGTCCGGGGACAGGGGCTGTTCAGCCCCAGCATTTT. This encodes CAWSPGTGAVQPQHF.

The CDR3 DNA follows: TGTGCCAGCAGCGGGATGACTAGCGGGAGTTACAATGAGCAGTTCTTC. This encodes CASSGMTSGSYNEQFF. The J gene is TRBJ2-1, the V gene TRBV9; TRBD2 aligns across 12 bases. The germline CDR1 and CDR2 sequences are SGDLS and YYNGEE. V dropped 3 bases and J dropped 4; count of bases not matched to a gene: 5. The CDR3 length is 16 residues.

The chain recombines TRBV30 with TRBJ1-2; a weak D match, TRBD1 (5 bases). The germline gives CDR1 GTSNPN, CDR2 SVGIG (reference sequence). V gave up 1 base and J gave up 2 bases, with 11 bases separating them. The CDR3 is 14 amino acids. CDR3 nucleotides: TGTGCCTGGAGTGACAGTCCAGGGAACTATGGCTACACCTTC. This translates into CAWSDSPGNYGYTF.

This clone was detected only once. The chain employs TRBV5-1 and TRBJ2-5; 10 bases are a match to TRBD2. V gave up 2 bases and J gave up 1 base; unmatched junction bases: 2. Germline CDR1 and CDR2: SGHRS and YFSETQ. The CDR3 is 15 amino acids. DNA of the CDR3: TGCGCCAGCAGCTTTACTAGCGGGACCCAAGAGACCCAGTACTTC. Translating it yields CASSFTSGTQETQYF.

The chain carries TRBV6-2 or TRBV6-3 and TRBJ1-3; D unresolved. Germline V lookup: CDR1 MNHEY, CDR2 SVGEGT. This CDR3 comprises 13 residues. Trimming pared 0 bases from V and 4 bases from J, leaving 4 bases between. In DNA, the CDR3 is TGTGCCAGCAGTTACTCCTCGGGAAACACCATATATTTT. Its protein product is CASSYSSGNTIYF.